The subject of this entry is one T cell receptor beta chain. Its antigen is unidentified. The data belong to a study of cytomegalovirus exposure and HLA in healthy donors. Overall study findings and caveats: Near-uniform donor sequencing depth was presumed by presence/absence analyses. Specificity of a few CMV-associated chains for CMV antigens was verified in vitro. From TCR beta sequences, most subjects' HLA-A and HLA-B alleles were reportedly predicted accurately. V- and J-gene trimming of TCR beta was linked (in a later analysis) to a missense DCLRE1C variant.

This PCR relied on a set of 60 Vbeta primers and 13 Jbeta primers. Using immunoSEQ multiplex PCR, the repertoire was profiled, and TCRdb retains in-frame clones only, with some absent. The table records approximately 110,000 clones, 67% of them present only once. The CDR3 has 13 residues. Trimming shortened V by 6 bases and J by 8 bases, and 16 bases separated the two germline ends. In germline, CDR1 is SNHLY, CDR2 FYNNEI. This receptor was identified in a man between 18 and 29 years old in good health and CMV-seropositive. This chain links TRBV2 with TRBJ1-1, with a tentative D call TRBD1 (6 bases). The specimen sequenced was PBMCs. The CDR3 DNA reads TGTGCCAGCAGCCTGCGGGGGGGCACCGAAGCTTTCTTT. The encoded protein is CASSLRGGTEAFF.